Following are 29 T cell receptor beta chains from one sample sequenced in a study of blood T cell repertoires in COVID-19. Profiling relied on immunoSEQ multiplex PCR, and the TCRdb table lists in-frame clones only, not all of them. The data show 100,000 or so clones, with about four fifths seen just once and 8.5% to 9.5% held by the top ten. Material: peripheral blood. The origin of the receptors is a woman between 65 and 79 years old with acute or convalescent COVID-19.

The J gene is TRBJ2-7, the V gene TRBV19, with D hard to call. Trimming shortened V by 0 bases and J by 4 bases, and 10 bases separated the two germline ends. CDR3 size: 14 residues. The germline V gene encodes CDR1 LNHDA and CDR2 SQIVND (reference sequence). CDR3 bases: TGTGCCAGTAGTATAGAGGCACAGCCGTACGAGCAGTACTTC. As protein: CASSIEAQPYEQYF.

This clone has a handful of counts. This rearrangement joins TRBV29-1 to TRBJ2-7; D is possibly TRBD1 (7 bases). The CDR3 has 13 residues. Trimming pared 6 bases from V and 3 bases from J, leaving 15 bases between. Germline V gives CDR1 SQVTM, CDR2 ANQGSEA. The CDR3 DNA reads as TGCAGCGTCCGGGGGACAGCAAACTACGAGCAGTACTTC. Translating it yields CSVRGTANYEQYF.

The CDR3 loop is CASSQDVGALYNEQFF. CDR3 DNA sequence: TGCGCCAGCAGCCAAGATGTGGGGGCGTTATACAATGAGCAGTTCTTC. V and J are TRBV4-1 and TRBJ2-1; weak D call: TRBD1 (6 bases). The germline CDR1 and CDR2 sequences are MGHRA and YSYEKL. V shed 0 bases and J shed 4 bases, with 13 bases lying between them. The CDR3 is 16 amino acids.

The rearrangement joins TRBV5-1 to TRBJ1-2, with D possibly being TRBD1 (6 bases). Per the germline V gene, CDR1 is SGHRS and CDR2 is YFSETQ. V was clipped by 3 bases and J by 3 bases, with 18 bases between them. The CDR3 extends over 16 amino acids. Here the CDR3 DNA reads TGCGCCAGCAGCTATTCAGGGTCGGACAGCGACTATGGCTACACCTTC. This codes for CASSYSGSDSDYGYTF.

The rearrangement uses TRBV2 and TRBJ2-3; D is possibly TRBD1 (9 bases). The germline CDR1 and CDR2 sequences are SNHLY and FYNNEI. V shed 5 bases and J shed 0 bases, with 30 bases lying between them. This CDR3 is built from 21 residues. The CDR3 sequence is CASSFRGGTGSFLSSTDTQYF. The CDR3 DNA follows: TGTGCCAGCAGTTTTCGCGGGGGGACAGGGTCCTTCTTGTCTAGCACAGATACGCAGTATTTT.

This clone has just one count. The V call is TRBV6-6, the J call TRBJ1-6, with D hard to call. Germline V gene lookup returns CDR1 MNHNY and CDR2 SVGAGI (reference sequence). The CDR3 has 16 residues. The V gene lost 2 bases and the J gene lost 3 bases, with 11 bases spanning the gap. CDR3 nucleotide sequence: TGTGCCAGCAGTTACCCTTCTGAGGGCTATAATTCACCCCTCCACTTT. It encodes CASSYPSEGYNSPLHF.

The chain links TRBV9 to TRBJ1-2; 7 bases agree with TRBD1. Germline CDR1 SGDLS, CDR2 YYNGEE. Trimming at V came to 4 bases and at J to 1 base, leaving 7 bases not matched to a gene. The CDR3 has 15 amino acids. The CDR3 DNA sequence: TGTGCCAGCAGCCCTGGGGGGACAGTTAACTATGGCTACACCTTC. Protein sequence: CASSPGGTVNYGYTF.

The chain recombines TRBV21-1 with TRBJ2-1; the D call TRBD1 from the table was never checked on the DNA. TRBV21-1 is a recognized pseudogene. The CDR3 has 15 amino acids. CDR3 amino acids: CASSKGGTRYNEQFF. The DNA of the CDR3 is TGTGCCAGCAGCAAGGGTGGGACAAGATACAATGAGCAGTTCTTC.

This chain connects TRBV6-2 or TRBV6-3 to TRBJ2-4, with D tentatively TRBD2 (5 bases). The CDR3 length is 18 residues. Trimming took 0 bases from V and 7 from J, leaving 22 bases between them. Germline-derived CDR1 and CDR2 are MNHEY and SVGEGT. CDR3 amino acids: CASSYSIGELDQGNIQYF. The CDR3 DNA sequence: TGTGCCAGCAGTTACTCGATTGGGGAGCTCGACCAAGGGAACATTCAGTACTTC.

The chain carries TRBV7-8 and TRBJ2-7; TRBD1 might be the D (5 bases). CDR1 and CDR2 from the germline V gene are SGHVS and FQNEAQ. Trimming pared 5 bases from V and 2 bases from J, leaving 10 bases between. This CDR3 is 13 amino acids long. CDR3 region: CASSTTATYEQYF. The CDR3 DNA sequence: TGTGCCAGCAGCACGACAGCAACCTACGAGCAGTACTTC.

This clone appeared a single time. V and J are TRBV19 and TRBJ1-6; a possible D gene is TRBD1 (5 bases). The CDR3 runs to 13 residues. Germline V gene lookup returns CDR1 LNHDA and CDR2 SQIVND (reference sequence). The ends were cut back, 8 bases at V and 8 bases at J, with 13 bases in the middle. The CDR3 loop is CASGRAPHSPLHF. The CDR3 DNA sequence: TGTGCCAGTGGCAGGGCCCCTCATTCACCCCTCCACTTT.

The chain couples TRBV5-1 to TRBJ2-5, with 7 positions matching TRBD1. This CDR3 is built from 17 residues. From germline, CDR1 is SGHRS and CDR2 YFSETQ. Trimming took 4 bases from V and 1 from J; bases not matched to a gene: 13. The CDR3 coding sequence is TGCGCCAGCAGCGAACCGTACAGGGGTTGGGGCCAAGAGACCCAGTACTTC. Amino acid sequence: CASSEPYRGWGQETQYF.

The CDR3 DNA sequence: TGTGCCAGCAGCCCCCGAGAGGGGGCCGGGTCCTACGAGCAGTACTTC. It specifies CASSPREGAGSYEQYF. The chain recombines TRBV9 with TRBJ2-7, with 7 nucleotides matching TRBD1. Looked up from germline, CDR1 is SGDLS and CDR2 is YYNGEE. J was trimmed by 1 base and V by 4 bases; bases with no gene match: 11. The CDR3 consists of 16 residues.

CDR3 sequence reads: CASSGGLLYYEQYF. In DNA, the CDR3 is TGTGCCAGCAGTGGGGGACTACTATACTACGAGCAGTACTTC. V gene TRBV2 combines with J gene TRBJ2-7; 7 bases map to TRBD2. Germline V gene lookup returns CDR1 SNHLY and CDR2 FYNNEI. V lost 4 bases, J lost 3 bases, and 6 bases stayed unmatched. CDR3 length: 14 residues.

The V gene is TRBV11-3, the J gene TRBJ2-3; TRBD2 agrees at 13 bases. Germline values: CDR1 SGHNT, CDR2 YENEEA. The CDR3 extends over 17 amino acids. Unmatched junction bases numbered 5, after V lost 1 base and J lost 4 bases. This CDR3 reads CASSLGVLAGGPDTQYF. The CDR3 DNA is TGTGCCAGCAGCTTAGGGGTACTAGCGGGAGGGCCAGATACGCAGTATTTT.

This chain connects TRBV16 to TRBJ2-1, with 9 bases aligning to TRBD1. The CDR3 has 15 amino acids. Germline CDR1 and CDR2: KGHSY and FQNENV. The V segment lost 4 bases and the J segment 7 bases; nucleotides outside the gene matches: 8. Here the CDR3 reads CASSRGTGNSNEQFF. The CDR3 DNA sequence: TGTGCCAGCAGCCGTGGGACAGGGAATTCGAATGAGCAGTTCTTC.

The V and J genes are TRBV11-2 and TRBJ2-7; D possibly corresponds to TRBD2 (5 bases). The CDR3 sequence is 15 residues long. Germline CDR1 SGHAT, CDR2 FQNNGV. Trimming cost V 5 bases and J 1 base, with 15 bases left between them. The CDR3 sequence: CASSPGEPVSYEQYF. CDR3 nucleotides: TGTGCCAGCAGCCCCGGGGAACCGGTGTCCTACGAGCAGTACTTC.

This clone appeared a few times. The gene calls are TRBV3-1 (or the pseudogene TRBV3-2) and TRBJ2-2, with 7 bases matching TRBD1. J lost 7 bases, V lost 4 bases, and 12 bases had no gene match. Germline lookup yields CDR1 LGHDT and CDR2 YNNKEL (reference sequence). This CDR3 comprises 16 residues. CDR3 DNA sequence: TGTGCCAGCAGCCTTAACCCACAGGGGTTGAACGGGGAGCTGTTTTTT. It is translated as CASSLNPQGLNGELFF.

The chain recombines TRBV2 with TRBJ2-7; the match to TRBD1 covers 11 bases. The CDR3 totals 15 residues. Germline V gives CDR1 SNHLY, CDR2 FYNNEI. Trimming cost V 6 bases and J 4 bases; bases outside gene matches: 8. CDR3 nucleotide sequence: TGTGCCAGCAGCTCTCCGGGACAGGGGGTATACGAGCAGTACTTC. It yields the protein CASSSPGQGVYEQYF.

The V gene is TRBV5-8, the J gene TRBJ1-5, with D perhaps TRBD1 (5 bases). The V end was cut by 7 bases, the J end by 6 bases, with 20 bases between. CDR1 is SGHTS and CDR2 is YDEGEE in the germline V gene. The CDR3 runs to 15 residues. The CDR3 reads CASAGRDALSQPQHF. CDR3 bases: TGTGCCAGCGCAGGGAGGGATGCCCTGTCTCAGCCCCAGCATTTT. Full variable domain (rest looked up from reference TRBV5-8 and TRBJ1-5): EAGVTQSPTHLIKTRGQQATLRCSPISGHTSVYWYQQALGLGLQFLLWYDEGEERNRGNFPPRFSGRQFPNYSSELNVNALELEDSALYLCASAGRDALSQPQHFGDGTRLSIL.

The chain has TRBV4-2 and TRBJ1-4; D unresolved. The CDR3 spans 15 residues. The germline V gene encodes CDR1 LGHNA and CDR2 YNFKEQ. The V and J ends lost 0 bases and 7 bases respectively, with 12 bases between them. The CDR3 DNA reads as TGTGCCAGCAGCCAAGATTTTGGGCGGGGTGAAAAACTGTTTTTT. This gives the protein CASSQDFGRGEKLFF.

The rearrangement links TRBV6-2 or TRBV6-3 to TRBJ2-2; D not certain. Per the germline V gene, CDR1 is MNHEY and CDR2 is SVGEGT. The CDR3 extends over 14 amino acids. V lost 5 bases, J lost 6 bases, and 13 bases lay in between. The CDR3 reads CASSPPVVSGELFF. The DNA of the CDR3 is TGTGCCAGCAGTCCCCCGGTTGTCTCCGGGGAGCTGTTTTTT.

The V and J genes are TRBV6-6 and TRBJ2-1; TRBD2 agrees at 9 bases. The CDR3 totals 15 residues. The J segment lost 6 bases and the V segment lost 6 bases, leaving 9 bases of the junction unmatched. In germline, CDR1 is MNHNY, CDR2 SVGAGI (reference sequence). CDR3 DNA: TGTGCCAGCAGCCCCCCTAGCGGGGCGTCCAATGAGCAGTTCTTC. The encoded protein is CASSPPSGASNEQFF.

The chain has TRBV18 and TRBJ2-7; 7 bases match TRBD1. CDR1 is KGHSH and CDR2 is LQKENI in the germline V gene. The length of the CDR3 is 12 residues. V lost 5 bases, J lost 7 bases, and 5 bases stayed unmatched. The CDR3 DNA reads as TGTGCCAGCTCAGCAGGGGGTCGGGAGCAGTACTTC. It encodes CASSAGGREQYF.

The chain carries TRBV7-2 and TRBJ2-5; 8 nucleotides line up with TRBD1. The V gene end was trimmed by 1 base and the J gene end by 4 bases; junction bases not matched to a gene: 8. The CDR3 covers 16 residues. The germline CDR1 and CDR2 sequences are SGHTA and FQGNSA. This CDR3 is CASSLVGGQGIETQYF. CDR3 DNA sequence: TGTGCCAGCAGCTTAGTAGGTGGACAGGGCATAGAGACCCAGTACTTC.

DNA of the CDR3: TGTGCCAGCAGCTTGGACAGGGGGCAAAGTGAAGCTTTCTTT. Its translation is CASSLDRGQSEAFF. The chain is built from TRBV7-9 and TRBJ1-1; 11 nucleotides match TRBD1. V lost 3 bases to trimming and J lost 7 bases; unmatched junction nucleotides: 4. Germline V gene data show CDR1 as SEHNR and CDR2 as FQNEAQ (reference sequence). The CDR3 is 14 residues long.

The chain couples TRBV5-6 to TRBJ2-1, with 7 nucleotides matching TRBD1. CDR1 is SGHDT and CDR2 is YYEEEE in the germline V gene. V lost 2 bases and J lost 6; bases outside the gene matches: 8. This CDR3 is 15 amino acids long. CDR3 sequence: CASSFGQGVGNEQFF. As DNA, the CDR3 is TGTGCCAGCAGCTTTGGGCAGGGGGTCGGCAATGAGCAGTTCTTC.

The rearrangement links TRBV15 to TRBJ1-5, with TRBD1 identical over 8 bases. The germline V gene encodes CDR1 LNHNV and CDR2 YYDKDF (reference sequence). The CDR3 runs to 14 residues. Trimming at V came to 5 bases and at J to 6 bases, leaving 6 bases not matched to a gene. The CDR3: CATSRAGGGQPQHF. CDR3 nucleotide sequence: TGTGCCACCAGCCGGGCAGGGGGCGGTCAGCCCCAGCATTTT. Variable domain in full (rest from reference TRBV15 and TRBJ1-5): DAMVIQNPRYQVTQFGKPVTLSCSQTLNHNVMYWYQQKSSQAPKLLFHYYDKDFNNEADTPDNFQSRRPNTSFCFLDIRSPGLGDTAMYLCATSRAGGGQPQHFGDGTRLSIL.

The CDR3 DNA sequence: TGTGCCAGCAGTTTGCAGGGAACAATCACTGAAGCTTTCTTT. It encodes CASSLQGTITEAFF. J is TRBJ1-1 and V is TRBV28, with a weak D call TRBD1 (5 bases). V lost 3 bases to trimming and J lost 4 bases, with 12 bases between them. Germline-derived CDR1 and CDR2 are MDHEN and SYDVKM. The CDR3 is 14 residues long.